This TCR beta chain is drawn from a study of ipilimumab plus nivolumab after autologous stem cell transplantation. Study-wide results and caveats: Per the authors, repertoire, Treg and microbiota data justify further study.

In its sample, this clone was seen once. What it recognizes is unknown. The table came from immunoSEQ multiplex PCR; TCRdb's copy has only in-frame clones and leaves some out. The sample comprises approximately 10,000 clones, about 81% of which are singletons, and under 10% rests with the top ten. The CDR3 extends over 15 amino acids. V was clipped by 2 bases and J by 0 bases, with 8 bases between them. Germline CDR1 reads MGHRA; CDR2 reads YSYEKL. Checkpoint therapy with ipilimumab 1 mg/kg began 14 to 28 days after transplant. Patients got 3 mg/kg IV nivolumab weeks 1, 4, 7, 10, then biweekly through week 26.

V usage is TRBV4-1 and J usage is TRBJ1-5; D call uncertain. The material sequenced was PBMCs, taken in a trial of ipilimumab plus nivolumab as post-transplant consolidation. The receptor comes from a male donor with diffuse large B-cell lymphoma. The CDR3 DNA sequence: TGCGCCAGCAGCCAACGCGACAATAGCAATCAGCCCCAGCATTTT. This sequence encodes CASSQRDNSNQPQHF.